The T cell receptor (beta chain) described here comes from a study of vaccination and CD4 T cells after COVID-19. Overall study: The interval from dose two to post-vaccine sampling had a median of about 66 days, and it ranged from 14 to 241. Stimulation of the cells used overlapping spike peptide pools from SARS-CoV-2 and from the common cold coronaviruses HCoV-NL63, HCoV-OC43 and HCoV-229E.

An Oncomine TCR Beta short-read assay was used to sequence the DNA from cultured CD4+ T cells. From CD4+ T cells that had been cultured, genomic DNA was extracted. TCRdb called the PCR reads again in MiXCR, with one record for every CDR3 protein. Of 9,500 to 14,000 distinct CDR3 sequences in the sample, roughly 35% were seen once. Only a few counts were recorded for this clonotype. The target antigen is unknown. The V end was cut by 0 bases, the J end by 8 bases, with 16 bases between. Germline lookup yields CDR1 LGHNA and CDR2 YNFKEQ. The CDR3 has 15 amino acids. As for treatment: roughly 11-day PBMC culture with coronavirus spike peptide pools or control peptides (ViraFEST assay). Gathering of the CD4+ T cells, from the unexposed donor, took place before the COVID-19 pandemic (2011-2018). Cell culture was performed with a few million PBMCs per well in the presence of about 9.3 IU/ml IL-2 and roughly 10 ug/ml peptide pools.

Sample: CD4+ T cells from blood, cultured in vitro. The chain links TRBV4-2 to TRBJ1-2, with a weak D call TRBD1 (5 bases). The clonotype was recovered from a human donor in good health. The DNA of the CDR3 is TGTGCCAGCAGCCAAGAAACGGCAGGGTCAGACGGCTACACCTTC. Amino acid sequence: CASSQETAGSDGYTF.